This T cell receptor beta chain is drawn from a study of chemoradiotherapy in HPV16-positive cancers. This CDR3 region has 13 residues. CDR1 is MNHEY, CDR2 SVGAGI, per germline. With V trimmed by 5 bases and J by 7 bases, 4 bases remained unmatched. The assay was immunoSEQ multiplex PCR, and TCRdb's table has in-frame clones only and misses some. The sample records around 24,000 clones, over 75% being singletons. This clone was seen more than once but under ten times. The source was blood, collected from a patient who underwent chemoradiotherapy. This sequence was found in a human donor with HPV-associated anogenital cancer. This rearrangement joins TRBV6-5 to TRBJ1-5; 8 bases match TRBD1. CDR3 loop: CASSPQGGQPQHF. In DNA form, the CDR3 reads TGTGCCAGCAGTCCACAGGGGGGACAGCCCCAGCATTTT.